A selection of T cell receptor beta chains follows, all from one sample in a study of blood T cell repertoires in COVID-19. Generated by immunoSEQ multiplex PCR, the TCRdb table keeps only in-frame clones and is missing some. The sample consists of about 360,000 clones, approximately 86% of them appearing once. Sample: peripheral blood. The receptors were gathered from a woman between 55 and 75 years old with COVID-19, enrolled during active disease. The CDR3 runs from the conserved cysteine through the conserved F or W. The order of the fields is D gene, V gene, J gene, clone size, CDR3 DNA, CDR3 protein. The D gene is left open where the match is weak. Rows give clone size only sometimes, using once, few, many, or a class for an expanded clone.

NA,TRBV28,TRBJ1-1,NA,TGTGCCAGCAATCACGCAGGTGGAACTGAAGCTTTCTTT,CASNHAGGTEAFF
NA,TRBV7-8,TRBJ2-2,NA,TGTGCCAGCAGCTATAGTCCACAGGGATGGCGAAGTAACACCGGGGAGCTGTTTTTT,CASSYSPQGWRSNTGELFF
TRBD2,TRBV4-3,TRBJ2-5,NA,TGCGCCAGCAGCCGGGGACTAGCGATAGGTCGGAATGATGGGGAGACCCAGTACTTC,CASSRGLAIGRNDGETQYF
NA,TRBV9,TRBJ1-4,NA,TGTGCCAGCAGCGTACAGATTAATGAAAAACTGTTTTTT,CASSVQINEKLFF
NA,TRBV21-1,TRBJ2-2,NA,TGTGCCAGCAGCCTTCAGCGGGCGGGAAGGGGAGCCACCGGGGAGCTGTTTTTT,CASSLQRAGRGATGELFF
NA,TRBV5-1,TRBJ2-1,few,TGCGCCAGCAGCTTGAATGTGCTACCCTCTTACAATGAGCAGTTCTTC,CASSLNVLPSYNEQFF
TRBD2,TRBV19,TRBJ2-3,NA,TGTGCCAGTAGGGATAGCGGGGGGGCCGCAGATACGCAGTATTTT,CASRDSGGAADTQYF
TRBD1,TRBV18,TRBJ1-5,NA,TGTGCCAGCTCACCTTCGGACAGGGCACTACCTGATCAGCCCCAGCATTTT,CASSPSDRALPDQPQHF
NA,TRBV5-5,TRBJ2-2,NA,TGTGCCAGCAGCTTGCTTAGCGCCGGGGAGCTGTTTTTT,CASSLLSAGELFF
NA,TRBV15,TRBJ1-5,NA,TGTGCCACCAGCAGAGGGAACCTGGGGCCGGGTCAGCCCCAGCATTTT,CATSRGNLGPGQPQHF
NA,TRBV9,TRBJ2-3,NA,TGTGCCAGCAGCGTAGTGAAAACTACTAGCCGAAGCACAGATACGCAGTATTTT,CASSVVKTTSRSTDTQYF
NA,TRBV24-1,TRBJ1-1,NA,TGTGCCACCAGTGCTGAGGGAACTGAAGCTTTCTTT,CATSAEGTEAFF
NA,TRBV7-3,TRBJ2-3,many,TGTGCCAGCAGCCAAACTAGTACAACTAGCACAGATACGCAGTATTTT,CASSQTSTTSTDTQYF
TRBD1,TRBV19,TRBJ1-2,NA,TGTGCCAGTAGGGGGACAGGGGGCTCCACTAACTATGGCTACACCTTC,CASRGTGGSTNYGYTF
TRBD1,TRBV19,TRBJ2-1,NA,TGTGCCAGTAGTATACGACAGGGGTTCTCCTACAATGAGCAGTTCTTC,CASSIRQGFSYNEQFF
TRBD2,TRBV19,TRBJ2-5,NA,TGTGCCAGTAGTCCCGGACTAGCGGGGGGAGAGACCCAGTACTTC,CASSPGLAGGETQYF
NA,TRBV7-3,TRBJ1-3,NA,TGTGCCAGCAGCTTAACGGGAGACTCTGGAAACACCATATATTTT,CASSLTGDSGNTIYF
NA,TRBV7-9,TRBJ2-7,NA,TGTGCCAGCAGCGCCCCCGGACTCTCCTACGAGCAGTACTTC,CASSAPGLSYEQYF
NA,TRBV6-5,TRBJ1-2,NA,TGTGCCAGCAGTTACAGGGGATCTGTCGGTGGCTACACCTTC,CASSYRGSVGGYTF
TRBD1,TRBV5-6,TRBJ2-1,NA,TGTGCCAGCAGCTGGGACAGAAGGGACAATGAGCAGTTCTTC,CASSWDRRDNEQFF
NA,TRBV7-2,TRBJ1-2,NA,TGTGCCAGCAGCTTGCAGGGATCGAATGGCTACACCTTC,CASSLQGSNGYTF
TRBD1,TRBV25-1,TRBJ2-7,NA,TGTGCCAGCAGTGCGACAGGGGGGGTGATCCACGAGCAGTACTTC,CASSATGGVIHEQYF
TRBD2,TRBV11-1,TRBJ2-3,NA,TGTGCCAGCAACGGTTGGGCTAGCGGGGTTTCAGATACGCAGTATTTT,CASNGWASGVSDTQYF
NA,TRBV6-6,TRBJ1-2,NA,TGTGCCAGCATCCCCCCGGGAGCCGGGTGGGGCTACACCTTC,CASIPPGAGWGYTF
TRBD1,TRBV6-5,TRBJ2-7,NA,TGTGCCAGCAGTTCCCGGGACAGGCTCATCTACGAGCAGTACTTC,CASSSRDRLIYEQYF
TRBD1,TRBV5-1,TRBJ2-5,NA,TGCGCCAGCACCTTGCAACCCGACAGGGGTGAGACCCAGTACTTC,CASTLQPDRGETQYF
NA,TRBV29-1,TRBJ1-4,once,TGCAGCGTCCGAGACGGGAGTGAAAAACTGTTTTTT,CSVRDGSEKLFF
TRBD2,TRBV3-1/TRBV3-2,TRBJ2-2,NA,TGTGCCAGCAGACCGACGGGGGGGCACACCGGGGAGCTGTTTTTT,CASRPTGGHTGELFF
TRBD2,TRBV9,TRBJ2-1,NA,TGTGCCAGCAGCGTAGCTCAGCGGGGGGGGAAACAGTTCTTC,CASSVAQRGGKQFF
TRBD1,TRBV10-1,TRBJ1-2,NA,TGCGCCAGCAGTGTGGACAGGGTACGCGGCTACACCTTC,CASSVDRVRGYTF
NA,TRBV7-9,TRBJ1-5,NA,TGTGCCAGCAGCCCCCAGGGCACCAATCAGCCCCAGCATTTT,CASSPQGTNQPQHF
TRBD2,TRBV9,TRBJ2-1,NA,TGTGCCAGCAGCGTAATGTCAGCGGGGGGGTACAATGAGCAGTTCTTC,CASSVMSAGGYNEQFF
TRBD2,TRBV30,TRBJ2-6,NA,TGTGCCTGGAGTGGCAGCGGGAGCTCTGGGGCCAACGTCCTGACTTTC,CAWSGSGSSGANVLTF